This T cell receptor beta chain is drawn from a study of T cell responses to AZD1222 COVID-19 vaccine (TCRdb year 2021). Some background on the complete study: AZD1222 recipients whose second dose came at about 4 weeks and those whose second dose came at about 12 weeks were combined into one group, since spike-specific TCR depth and breadth did not differ between the two schedules. Enrollment into the trials was organized by age into subgroups of 18-55, 56-69 and 70-plus years, and those subgroups contained around 150, 28 and 57 TCR-sequenced participants, respectively. TCR sequencing was performed for 230 to 250 trial participants, of whom around 200 were given two doses of AZD1222 and around 25 were given two doses of MenACWY control vaccine. Points the paper makes about the study in general: Conclusions about previously exposed vaccinees were limited because only 6 or 7 AZD1222 recipients were SARS-CoV-2 seropositive at baseline. CD4 TCRs associated with the vaccine covered the entire spike protein, and the dominant responses were in regions 160-218 and 743-854. After two AZD1222 doses, spike-specific TCR breadth and depth were significantly higher than at day 0 and than in MenACWY recipients. Because no day 14 peak-response samples were available, repertoires were characterized only after the peak T cell response. In the small 56-69-year group, the increase in depth fell short of significance, most likely because of low power. Nearly half of unique spike-specific TCRs reportedly recognized epitopes outside regions mutated in the B.1.351 and B.1.1.7 variants. Participants were mostly white British and included more females than males, and it was suggested by the authors that clonal diversity may have been underestimated.

According to the study, the label for this sample's time point signals: baseline before first vaccination. The vaccinee samples were drawn from two UK trials, COV001 and COV002, one of which was a single-blind randomized controlled phase 2/3 trial testing AZD1222 (ChAdOx1 nCoV-19) in healthy adults. Trial participant PBMC samples were collected at day 0 and day 28 after the second dose for TCRbeta chain sequencing. There are a few counts of this clone. Its cognate antigen has yet to be identified. Qualities for individual bases were not recorded, and no much larger clone is one base off. The CDR3 regions of human TCRbeta chains were analyzed by immunosequencing. The authors' pipeline ran thus. Repertoire TCRs were matched against a reference library of SARS-CoV-2-specific TCRs generated with the MIRA antigen-specificity platform. Breadth was defined as the fraction of unique TCRs that were SARS-CoV-2-associated. Depth was defined as the fraction of total T cells that were SARS-CoV-2-associated. Using the MIRA data, each spike-specific TCR was mapped to the spike region that the TCR reacts to and placed in a CD4 or CD8 class. Log10-transformed breadth and depth values were compared by one-way ANOVA with Sidak's multiple comparisons tests. Not all clones reach the TCRdb copy of this immuneACCESS table, which keeps in-frame sequences only. Checked studies attribute under half of the gap to unresolved V genes and leave the rest unexplained. The V and J calls and clone size were taken over from that table, and D and trimming were inferred from the DNA. The sample yields 140,000 to 150,000 clones; roughly 92% were counted once. The ten largest clones take up over 1.5% of the sample.

V is cut by 0 bases and J by 5 bases, and the space between the germline ends is 10 bases. Including the terminal cysteine and phenylalanine, the CDR3 comprises 14 residues. The DNA shown is the 42-base CDR3, in frame from base 1. According to the germline V gene (reference sequence), CDR1 reads LGHDT and CDR2 reads YNNKEL. The source material was peripheral blood, sampled on day 0 of AZD1222 vaccination. The chain was built from TRBV3-1 (or the pseudogene TRBV3-2) and TRBJ2-5; the D gene is unclear. This sequence originates from an adult in good health. CDR3 reads: CASSQDASGETQYF. Read as DNA, the sequence is TGTGCCAGCAGCCAAGACGCGTCTGGGGAGACCCAGTACTTC.